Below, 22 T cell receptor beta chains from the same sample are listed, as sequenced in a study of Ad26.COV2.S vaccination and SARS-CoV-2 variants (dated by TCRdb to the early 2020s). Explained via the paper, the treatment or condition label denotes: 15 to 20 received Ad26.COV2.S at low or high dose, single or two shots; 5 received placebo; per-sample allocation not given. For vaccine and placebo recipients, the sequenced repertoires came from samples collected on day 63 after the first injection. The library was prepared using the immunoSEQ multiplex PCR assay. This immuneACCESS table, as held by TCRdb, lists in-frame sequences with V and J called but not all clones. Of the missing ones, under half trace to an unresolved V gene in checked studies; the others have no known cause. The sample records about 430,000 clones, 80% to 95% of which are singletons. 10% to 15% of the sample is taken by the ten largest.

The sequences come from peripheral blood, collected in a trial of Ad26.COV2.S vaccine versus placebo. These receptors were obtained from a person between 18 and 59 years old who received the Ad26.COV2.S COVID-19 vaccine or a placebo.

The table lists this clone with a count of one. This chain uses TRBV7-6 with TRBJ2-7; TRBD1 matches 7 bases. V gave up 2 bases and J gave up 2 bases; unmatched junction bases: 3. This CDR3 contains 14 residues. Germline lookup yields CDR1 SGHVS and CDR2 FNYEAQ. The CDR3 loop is CASSLLQGAYEQYF. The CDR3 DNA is TGTGCCAGCAGCTTATTGCAGGGGGCCTACGAGCAGTACTTC. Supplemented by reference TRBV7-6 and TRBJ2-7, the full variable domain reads GAGVSQSPRYKVTKRGQDVALRCDPISGHVSLYWYRQALGQGPEFLTYFNYEAQQDKSGLPNDRFSAERPEGSISTLTIQRTEQRDSAMYRCASSLLQGAYEQYFGPGTRLTVT.

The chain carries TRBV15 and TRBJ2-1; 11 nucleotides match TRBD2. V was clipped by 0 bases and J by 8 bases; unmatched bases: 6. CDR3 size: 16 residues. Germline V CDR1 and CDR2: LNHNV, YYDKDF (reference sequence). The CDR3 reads CATSRDFTSGSYEQFF. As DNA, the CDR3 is TGTGCCACCAGCAGAGACTTTACTAGCGGGAGTTATGAGCAGTTCTTC.

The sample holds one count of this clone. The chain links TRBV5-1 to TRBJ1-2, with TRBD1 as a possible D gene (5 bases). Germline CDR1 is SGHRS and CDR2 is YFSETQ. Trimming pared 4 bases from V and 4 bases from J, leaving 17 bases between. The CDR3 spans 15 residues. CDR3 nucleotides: TGCGCCAGCAGCCCCCGAGAGGGGTATTCCTATGGCTACACCTTC. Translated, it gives CASSPREGYSYGYTF.

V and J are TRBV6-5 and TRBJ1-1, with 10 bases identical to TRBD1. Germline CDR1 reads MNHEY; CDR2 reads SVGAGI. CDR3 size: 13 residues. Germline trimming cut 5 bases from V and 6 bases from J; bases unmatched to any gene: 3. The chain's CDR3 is CASSRTGGAEAFF. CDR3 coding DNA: TGTGCCAGCAGTCGGACAGGGGGGGCTGAAGCTTTCTTT.

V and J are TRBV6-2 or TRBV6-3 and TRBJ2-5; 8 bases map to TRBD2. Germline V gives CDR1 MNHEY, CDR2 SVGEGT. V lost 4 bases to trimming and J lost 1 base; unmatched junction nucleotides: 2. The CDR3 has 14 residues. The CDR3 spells CASSFTSGQETQYF. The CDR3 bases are TGTGCCAGCAGTTTCACTAGCGGCCAAGAGACCCAGTACTTC.

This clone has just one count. This chain's CDR3 is CASSLAVTANGYTF. The CDR3 DNA reads TGTGCCAGCAGCTTAGCGGTGACAGCTAATGGCTACACCTTC. The gene calls are TRBV7-2 and TRBJ1-2, with D perhaps TRBD1 (5 bases). This CDR3 region has 14 residues. The germline gives CDR1 SGHTA, CDR2 FQGNSA. The V end was cut by 0 bases, the J end by 6 bases, with 11 bases between. Based on the CDR3 plus reference TRBV7-2 and TRBJ1-2, the full variable domain is GAGVSQSPSNKVTEKGKDVELRCDPISGHTALYWYRQSLGQGLEFLIYFQGNSAPDKSGLPSDRFSAERTGGSVSTLTIQRTQQEDSAVYLCASSLAVTANGYTFGSGTRLTVV.

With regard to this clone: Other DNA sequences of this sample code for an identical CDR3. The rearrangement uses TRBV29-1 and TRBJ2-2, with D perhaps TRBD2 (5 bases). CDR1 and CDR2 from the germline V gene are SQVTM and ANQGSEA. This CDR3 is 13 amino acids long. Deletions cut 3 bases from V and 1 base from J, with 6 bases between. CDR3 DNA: TGCAGCGTTGATCGGGGGAACACCGGGGAGCTGTTTTTT. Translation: CSVDRGNTGELFF.

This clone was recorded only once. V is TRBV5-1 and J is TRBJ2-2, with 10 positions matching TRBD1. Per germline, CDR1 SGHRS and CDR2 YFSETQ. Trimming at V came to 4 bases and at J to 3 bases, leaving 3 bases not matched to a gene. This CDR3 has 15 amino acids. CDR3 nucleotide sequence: TGCGCCAGCAGCGCAGGGACAGGGGACACCGGGGAGCTGTTTTTT. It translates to CASSAGTGDTGELFF.

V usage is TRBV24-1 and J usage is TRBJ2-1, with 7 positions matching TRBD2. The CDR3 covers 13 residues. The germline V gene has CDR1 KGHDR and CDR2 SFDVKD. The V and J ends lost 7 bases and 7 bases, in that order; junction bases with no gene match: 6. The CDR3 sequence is CATRGGTGNEQFF. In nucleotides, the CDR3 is TGTGCCACCAGGGGGGGGACGGGGAATGAGCAGTTCTTC.

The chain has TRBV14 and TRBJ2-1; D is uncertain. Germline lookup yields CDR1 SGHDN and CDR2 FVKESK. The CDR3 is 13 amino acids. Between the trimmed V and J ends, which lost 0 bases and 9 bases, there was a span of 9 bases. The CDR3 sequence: CASSQDGRIEQFF. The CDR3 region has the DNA TGTGCCAGCAGCCAAGATGGTAGGATTGAGCAGTTCTTC.

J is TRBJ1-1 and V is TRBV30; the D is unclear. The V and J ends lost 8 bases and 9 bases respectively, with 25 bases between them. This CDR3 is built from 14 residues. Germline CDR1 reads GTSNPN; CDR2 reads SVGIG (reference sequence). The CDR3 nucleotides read TGTGCCGCTTCCCCAAGCTTCGACGGTTTGAAAGCTTTCTTT. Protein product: CAASPSFDGLKAFF.

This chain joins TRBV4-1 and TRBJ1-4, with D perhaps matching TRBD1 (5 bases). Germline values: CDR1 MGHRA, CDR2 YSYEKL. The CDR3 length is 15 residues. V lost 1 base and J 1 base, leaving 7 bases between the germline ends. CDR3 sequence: CASSQVGGTNEKLFF. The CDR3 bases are TGCGCCAGCAGCCAAGTTGGGGGAACTAATGAAAAACTGTTTTTT.

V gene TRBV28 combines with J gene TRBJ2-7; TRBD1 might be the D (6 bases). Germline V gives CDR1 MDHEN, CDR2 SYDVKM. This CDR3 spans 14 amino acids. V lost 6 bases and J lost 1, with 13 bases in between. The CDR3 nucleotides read TGTGCCAGCAGCGGCTACAGGGATTCCTACGAGCAGTACTTC. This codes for CASSGYRDSYEQYF.

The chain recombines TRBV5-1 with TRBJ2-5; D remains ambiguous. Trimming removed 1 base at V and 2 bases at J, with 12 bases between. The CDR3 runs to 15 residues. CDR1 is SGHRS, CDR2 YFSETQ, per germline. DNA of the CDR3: TGCGCCAGCAGCTTGCTTGTACAGTATCAAGAGACCCAGTACTTC. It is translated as CASSLLVQYQETQYF.

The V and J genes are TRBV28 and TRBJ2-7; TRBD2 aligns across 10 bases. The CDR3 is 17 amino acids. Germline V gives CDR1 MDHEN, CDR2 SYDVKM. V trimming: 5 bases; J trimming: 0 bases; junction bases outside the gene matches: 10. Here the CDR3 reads CASSPQLLAGSSYEQYF. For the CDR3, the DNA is TGTGCCAGCAGTCCCCAGCTACTAGCGGGAAGCTCCTACGAGCAGTACTTC.

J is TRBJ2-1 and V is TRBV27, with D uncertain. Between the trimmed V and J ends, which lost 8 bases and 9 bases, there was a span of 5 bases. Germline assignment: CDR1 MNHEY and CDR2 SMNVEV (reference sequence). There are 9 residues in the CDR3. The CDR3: CASLSEQFF. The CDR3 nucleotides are TGTGCCAGCTTGAGTGAGCAGTTCTTC.

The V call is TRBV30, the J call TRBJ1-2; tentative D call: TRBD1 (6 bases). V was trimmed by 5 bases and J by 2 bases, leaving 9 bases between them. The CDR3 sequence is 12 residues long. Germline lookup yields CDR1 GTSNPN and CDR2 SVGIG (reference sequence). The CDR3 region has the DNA TGTGCCTGGCTGGGACAAAACTATGGCTACACCTTC. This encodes CAWLGQNYGYTF.

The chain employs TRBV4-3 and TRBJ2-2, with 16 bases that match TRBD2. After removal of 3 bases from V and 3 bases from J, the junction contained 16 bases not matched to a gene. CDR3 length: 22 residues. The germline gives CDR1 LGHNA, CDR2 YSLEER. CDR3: CASSHGYRAYGTSGRDTGELFF. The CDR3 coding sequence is TGCGCCAGCAGCCACGGATATAGGGCCTATGGGACTAGCGGGAGGGACACCGGGGAGCTGTTTTTT.

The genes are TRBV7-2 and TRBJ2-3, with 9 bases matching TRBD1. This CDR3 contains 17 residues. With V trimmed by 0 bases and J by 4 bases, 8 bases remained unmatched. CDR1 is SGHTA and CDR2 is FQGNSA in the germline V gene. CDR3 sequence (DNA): TGTGCCAGCAGCTTAGCAAAGGGGACAGGGTGGGCAGATACGCAGTATTTT. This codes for CASSLAKGTGWADTQYF.

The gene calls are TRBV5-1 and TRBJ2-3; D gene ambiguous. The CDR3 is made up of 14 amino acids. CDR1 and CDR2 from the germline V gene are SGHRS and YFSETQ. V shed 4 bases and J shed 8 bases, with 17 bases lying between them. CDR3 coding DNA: TGCGCCAGCAGCCCCCTTTTTGTCCAGGTTACGCAGTATTTT. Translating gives CASSPLFVQVTQYF.

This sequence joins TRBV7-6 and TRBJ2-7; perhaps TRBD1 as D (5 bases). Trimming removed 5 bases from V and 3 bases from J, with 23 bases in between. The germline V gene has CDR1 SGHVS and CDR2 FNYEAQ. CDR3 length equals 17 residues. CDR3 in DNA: TGTGCCAGCAGCCCGACGACGCAAATAGGGGAAATCTACGAGCAGTACTTC. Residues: CASSPTTQIGEIYEQYF.

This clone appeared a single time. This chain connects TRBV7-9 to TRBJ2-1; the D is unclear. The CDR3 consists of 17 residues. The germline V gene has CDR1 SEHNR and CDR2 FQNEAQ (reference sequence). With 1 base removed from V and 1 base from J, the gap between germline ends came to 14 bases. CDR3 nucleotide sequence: TGTGCCAGCAGCTTAGAGGGTAACCGAATTTCCTACAATGAGCAGTTCTTC. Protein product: CASSLEGNRISYNEQFF.